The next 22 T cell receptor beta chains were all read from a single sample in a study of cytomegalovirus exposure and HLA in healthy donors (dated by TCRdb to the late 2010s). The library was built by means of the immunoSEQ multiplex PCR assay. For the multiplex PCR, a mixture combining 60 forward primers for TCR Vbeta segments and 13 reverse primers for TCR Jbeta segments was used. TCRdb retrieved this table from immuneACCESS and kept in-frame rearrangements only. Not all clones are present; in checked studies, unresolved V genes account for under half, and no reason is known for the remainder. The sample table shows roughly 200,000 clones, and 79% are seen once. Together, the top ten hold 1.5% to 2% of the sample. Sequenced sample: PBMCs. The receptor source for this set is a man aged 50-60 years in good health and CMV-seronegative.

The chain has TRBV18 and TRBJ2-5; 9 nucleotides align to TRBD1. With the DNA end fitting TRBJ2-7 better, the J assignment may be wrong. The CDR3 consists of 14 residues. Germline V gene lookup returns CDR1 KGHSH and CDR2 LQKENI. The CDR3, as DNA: TGTGCCAGCTCACCATCGGGACAGGGCTACGAGCAGTACTTC. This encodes CASSPSGQGYEQYF.

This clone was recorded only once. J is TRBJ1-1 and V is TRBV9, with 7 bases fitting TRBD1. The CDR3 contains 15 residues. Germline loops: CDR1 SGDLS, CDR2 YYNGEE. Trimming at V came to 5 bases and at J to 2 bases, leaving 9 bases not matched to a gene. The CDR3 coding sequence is TGTGCCAGCAGTCTTACAGGGGAAGGAAACACTGAAGCTTTCTTT. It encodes CASSLTGEGNTEAFF.

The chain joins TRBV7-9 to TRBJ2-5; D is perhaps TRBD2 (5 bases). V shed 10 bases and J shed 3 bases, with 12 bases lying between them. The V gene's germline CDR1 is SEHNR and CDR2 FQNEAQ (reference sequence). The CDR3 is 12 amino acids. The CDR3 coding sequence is TGTGCCACCATAGAGGGAAAAGAGACCCAGTACTTC. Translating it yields CATIEGKETQYF.

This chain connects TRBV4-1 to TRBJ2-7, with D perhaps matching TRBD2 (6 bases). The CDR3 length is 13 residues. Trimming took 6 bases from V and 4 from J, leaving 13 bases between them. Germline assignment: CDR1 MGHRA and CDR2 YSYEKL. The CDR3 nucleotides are TGCGCCAGCAGGAGACTAGGAGGGTACGAGCAGTACTTC. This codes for CASRRLGGYEQYF.

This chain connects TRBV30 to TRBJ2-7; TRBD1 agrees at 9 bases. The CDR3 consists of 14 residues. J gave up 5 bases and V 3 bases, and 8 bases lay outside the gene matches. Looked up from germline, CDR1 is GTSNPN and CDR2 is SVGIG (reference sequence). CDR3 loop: CAWRGDRGRDEQYF. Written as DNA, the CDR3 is TGTGCCTGGAGAGGAGACAGGGGGAGAGACGAGCAGTACTTC.

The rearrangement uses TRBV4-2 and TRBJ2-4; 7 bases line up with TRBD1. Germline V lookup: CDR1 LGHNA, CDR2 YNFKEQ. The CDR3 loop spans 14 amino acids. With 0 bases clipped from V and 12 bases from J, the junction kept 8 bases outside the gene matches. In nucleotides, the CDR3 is TGTGCCAGCAGCCAAGAGACAGGGATGGTCAGTCAGTACTTC. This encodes CASSQETGMVSQYF.

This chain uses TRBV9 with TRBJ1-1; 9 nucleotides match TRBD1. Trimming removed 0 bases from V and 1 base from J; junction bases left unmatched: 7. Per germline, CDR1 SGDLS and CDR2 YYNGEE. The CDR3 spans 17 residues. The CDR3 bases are TGTGCCAGCAGCGTAGCTGGGGACAGGGTCCAGAACACTGAAGCTTTCTTT. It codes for CASSVAGDRVQNTEAFF.

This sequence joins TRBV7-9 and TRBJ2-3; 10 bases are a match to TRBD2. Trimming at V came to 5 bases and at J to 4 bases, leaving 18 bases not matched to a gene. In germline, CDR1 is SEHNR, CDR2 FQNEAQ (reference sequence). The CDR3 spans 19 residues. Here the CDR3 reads CASSQQRGLAGDLPDTQYF. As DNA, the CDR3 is TGTGCCAGCAGCCAACAAAGGGGGCTAGCGGGAGATTTACCAGATACGCAGTATTTT. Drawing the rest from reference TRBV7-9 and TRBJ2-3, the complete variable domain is DTGVSQNPRHKITKRGQNVTFRCDPISEHNRLYWYRQTLGQGPEFLTYFQNEAQLEKSRLLSDRFSAERPKGSFSTLEIQRTEQGDSAMYLCASSQQRGLAGDLPDTQYFGPGTRLTVL.

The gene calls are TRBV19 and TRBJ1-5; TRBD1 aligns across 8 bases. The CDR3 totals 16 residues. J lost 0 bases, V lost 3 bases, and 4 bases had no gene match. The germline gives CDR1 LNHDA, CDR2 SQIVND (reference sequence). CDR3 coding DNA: TGTGCCAGTAGTATTAGTCAGGGGGCTAGCAATCAGCCCCAGCATTTT. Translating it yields CASSISQGASNQPQHF.

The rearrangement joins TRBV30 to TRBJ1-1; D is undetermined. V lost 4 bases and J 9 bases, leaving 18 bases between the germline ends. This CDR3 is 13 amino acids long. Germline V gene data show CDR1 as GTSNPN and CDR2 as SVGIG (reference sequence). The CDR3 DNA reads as TGTGCCTGGAACTCTCAAGGAGGCAGAAAAGCTTTCTTT. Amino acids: CAWNSQGGRKAFF.

CDR3 coding DNA: TGTGCCAGCAGTTACGACAGGACTCGCGAGCAGTACTTC. Amino acids: CASSYDRTREQYF. The genes are TRBV6-5 and TRBJ2-7, with TRBD1 as a possible D gene (6 bases). Germline values: CDR1 MNHEY, CDR2 SVGAGI. Trimming cost V 2 bases and J 6 bases, with 11 bases left between them. This CDR3 has 13 residues.

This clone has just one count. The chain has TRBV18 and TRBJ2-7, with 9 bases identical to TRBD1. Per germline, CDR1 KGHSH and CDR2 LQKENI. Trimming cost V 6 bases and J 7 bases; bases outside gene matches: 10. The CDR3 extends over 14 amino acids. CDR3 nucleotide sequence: TGTGCCAGCTCCCGGACACAGGGGGCGGGTGAGCAGTACTTC. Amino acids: CASSRTQGAGEQYF.

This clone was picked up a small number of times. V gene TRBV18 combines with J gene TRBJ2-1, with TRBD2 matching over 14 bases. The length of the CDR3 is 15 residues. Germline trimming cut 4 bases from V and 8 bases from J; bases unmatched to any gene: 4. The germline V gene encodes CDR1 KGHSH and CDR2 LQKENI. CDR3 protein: CASSLRLAGGDEQFF. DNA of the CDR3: TGTGCCAGCTCACTACGACTAGCGGGAGGGGATGAGCAGTTCTTC.

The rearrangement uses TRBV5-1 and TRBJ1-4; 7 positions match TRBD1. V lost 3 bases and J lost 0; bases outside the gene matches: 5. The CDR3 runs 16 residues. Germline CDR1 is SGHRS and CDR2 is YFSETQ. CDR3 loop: CASSSGQVSTNEKLFF. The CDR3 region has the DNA TGCGCCAGCAGCTCCGGACAGGTCTCAACTAATGAAAAACTGTTTTTT.

The CDR3 loop reads CATSIGTSSSYEQYF. CDR3 DNA sequence: TGTGCCACCAGCATCGGTACTAGCTCTTCCTACGAGCAGTACTTC. This chain uses TRBV15 with TRBJ2-7, with D tentatively TRBD2 (6 bases). From germline, CDR1 is LNHNV and CDR2 YYDKDF (reference sequence). This CDR3 spans 15 amino acids. V gave up 4 bases and J gave up 1 base, with 14 bases separating them.

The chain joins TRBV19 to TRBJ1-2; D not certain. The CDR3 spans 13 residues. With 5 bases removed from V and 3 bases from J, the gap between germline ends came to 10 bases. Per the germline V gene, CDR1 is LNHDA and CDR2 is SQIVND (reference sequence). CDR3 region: CASSVSGDYGYTF. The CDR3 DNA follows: TGTGCCAGTAGTGTTTCTGGAGACTATGGCTACACCTTC.

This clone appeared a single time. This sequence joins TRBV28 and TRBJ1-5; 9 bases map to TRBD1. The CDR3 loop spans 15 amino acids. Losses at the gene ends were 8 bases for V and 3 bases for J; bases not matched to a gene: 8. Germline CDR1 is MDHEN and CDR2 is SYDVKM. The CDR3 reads CASRTRTGVNQPQHF. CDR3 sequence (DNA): TGTGCCAGCCGAACCAGGACAGGGGTCAATCAGCCCCAGCATTTT.

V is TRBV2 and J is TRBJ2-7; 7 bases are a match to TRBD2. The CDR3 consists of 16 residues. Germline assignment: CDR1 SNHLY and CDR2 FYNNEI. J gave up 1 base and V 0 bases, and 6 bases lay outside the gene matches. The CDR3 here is CASSEAGLRPSYEQYF. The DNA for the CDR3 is TGTGCCAGCAGTGAAGCGGGACTACGTCCTTCCTACGAGCAGTACTTC. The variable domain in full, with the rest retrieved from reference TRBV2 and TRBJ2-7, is EPEVTQTPSHQVTQMGQEVILRCVPISNHLYFYWYRQILGQKVEFLVSFYNNEISEKSEIFDDQFSVERPDGSNFTLKIRSTKLEDSAMYFCASSEAGLRPSYEQYFGPGTRLTVT.

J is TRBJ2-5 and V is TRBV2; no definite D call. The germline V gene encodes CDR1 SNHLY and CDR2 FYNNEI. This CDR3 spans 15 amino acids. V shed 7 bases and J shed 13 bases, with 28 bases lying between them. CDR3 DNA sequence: TGTGCCAGCAAAGGTCTCCAGACCCGGAGCACCCTCATGTACTTC. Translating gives CASKGLQTRSTLMYF.

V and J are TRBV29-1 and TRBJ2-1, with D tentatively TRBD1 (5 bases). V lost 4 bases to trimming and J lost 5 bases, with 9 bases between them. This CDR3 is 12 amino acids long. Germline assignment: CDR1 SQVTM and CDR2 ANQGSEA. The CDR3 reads CSVGEGDNEQFF. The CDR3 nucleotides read TGCAGCGTTGGAGAAGGGGACAATGAGCAGTTCTTC.

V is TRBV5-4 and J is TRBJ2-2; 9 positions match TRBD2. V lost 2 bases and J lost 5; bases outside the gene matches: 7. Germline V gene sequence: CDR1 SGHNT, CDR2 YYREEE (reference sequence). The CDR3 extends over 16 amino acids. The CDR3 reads CASSLELAGGTGELFF. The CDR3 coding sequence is TGTGCCAGCAGCTTAGAACTAGCGGGTGGGACCGGGGAGCTGTTTTTT.

Written as DNA, the CDR3 is TGTGCCAGCTCACCACGGGGGACTCCTTGGGAGCTGTTTTTT. As protein: CASSPRGTPWELFF. The rearrangement uses TRBV18 and TRBJ2-2, with D perhaps matching TRBD2 (6 bases). V was clipped by 1 base and J by 9 bases, with 12 bases between them. Germline V CDR1 and CDR2: KGHSH, LQKENI. The CDR3 is 14 amino acids. The full variable domain, completed using reference TRBV18 and TRBJ2-2, is NAGVMQNPRHLVRRRGQEARLRCSPMKGHSHVYWYRQLPEEGLKFMVYLQKENIIDESGMPKERFSAEFPKEGPSILRIQQVVRGDSAAYFCASSPRGTPWELFFGEGSRLTVL.